These 8 T cell receptor beta chains were sequenced from one sample in a study of T cells after posttransplantation cyclophosphamide. Repertoires were generated with immunoSEQ multiplex PCR, while TCRdb's copy carries only in-frame clones and drops some. The table lists roughly 30,000 clones, roughly 90% of them singletons. Cells defined as naive were viable CD3+CD4+ or CD3+CD8+ and CCR7+CD45RA+CD45RO-CD95-CD27+CD28+. What was sequenced was naive CD4+ T cells sorted from blood. Receptors originate from a man aged 25-40 years in good health and a related stem cell transplant donor.

The chain combines TRBV29-1 with TRBJ1-2, with D possibly being TRBD1 (5 bases). Trimming took 2 bases from V and 10 from J, leaving 17 bases between them. The CDR3 has 13 amino acids. Germline loops: CDR1 SQVTM, CDR2 ANQGSEA. CDR3 DNA sequence: TGCAGCGTTGAACCGGGAGGGGTCACCCACTACACCTTC. Its translation: CSVEPGGVTHYTF.

The chain is built from TRBV11-2 and TRBJ2-5; maybe TRBD2 (5 bases). The CDR3 is made up of 15 amino acids. Germline V CDR1 and CDR2: SGHAT, FQNNGV. Between the trimmed V and J ends, which lost 7 bases and 1 base, there was a span of 16 bases. The DNA for the CDR3 is TGTGCCAGCAAAATGAGGCGGGTGATCCAAGAGACCCAGTACTTC. As protein: CASKMRRVIQETQYF. Full variable domain (missing parts from reference TRBV11-2 and TRBJ2-5): EAGVAQSPRYKIIEKRQSVAFWCNPISGHATLYWYQQILGQGPKLLIQFQNNGVVDDSQLPKDRFSAERLKGVDSTLKIQPAKLEDSAVYLCASKMRRVIQETQYFGPGTRLLVL.

The chain couples TRBV12-5 to TRBJ1-3; no clear D. Deletions cut 2 bases from V and 2 bases from J, with 13 bases between. Germline V gene data show CDR1 as LGHNT and CDR2 as FRNRAP. The CDR3 spans 16 residues. Written as DNA, the CDR3 is TGTGCTAGTGGTTTGAATCGCAGGCTCGCTGGAAACACCATATATTTT. The encoded protein is CASGLNRRLAGNTIYF.

J is TRBJ1-1 and V is TRBV29-1, with 8 bases matching TRBD1. The V and J ends lost 6 bases and 8 bases, in that order; junction bases with no gene match: 8. Germline V CDR1 and CDR2: SQVTM, ANQGSEA. This CDR3 comprises 12 residues. The CDR3: CSVRGHWKEAFF. CDR3 DNA sequence: TGCAGCGTCAGGGGGCATTGGAAGGAAGCTTTCTTT.

This chain joins TRBV10-3 and TRBJ1-5; D unclear. Germline values: CDR1 ENHRY, CDR2 SYGVKD. There are 14 residues in the CDR3. V dropped 0 bases and J dropped 5 bases, with 8 bases sitting between them. The CDR3 nucleotides read TGTGCCATCAGTGAGTCTCGGTTTGATCAGCCCCAGCATTTT. It specifies CAISESRFDQPQHF.

The chain carries TRBV5-1 and TRBJ1-1, with a weak D call TRBD1 (5 bases). The V and J ends lost 5 bases and 1 base respectively, with 9 bases between them. The CDR3 is made up of 13 amino acids. Germline V lookup: CDR1 SGHRS, CDR2 YFSETQ. CDR3 bases: TGCGCCAGCAGTTCCACAGGGAACACTGAAGCTTTCTTT. Translated: CASSSTGNTEAFF.

The genes are TRBV7-9 and TRBJ1-1; D is unresolved. V shed 2 bases and J shed 7 bases, with 14 bases lying between them. The CDR3 is 14 residues long. Germline V gene lookup returns CDR1 SEHNR and CDR2 FQNEAQ (reference sequence). The CDR3 is CASSLLGVLGEAFF. The CDR3 DNA reads as TGTGCCAGCAGCTTACTCGGGGTATTGGGTGAAGCTTTCTTT.

In this sample, this clone turned up once. The gene calls are TRBV5-1 and TRBJ2-7; weak D call: TRBD2 (7 bases). Germline CDR1 is SGHRS and CDR2 is YFSETQ. V dropped 2 bases and J dropped 3 bases, with 9 bases sitting between them. This CDR3 has 13 amino acids. CDR3 residues: CASSLGGGYEQYF. CDR3 in DNA: TGCGCCAGCAGCTTAGGGGGGGGCTACGAGCAGTACTTC.